The sequence of this TCR beta chain was determined in a study of PD-1 blockade in classical Hodgkin lymphoma. About this clone: Its antigen is not known.

Produced via immunoSEQ multiplex PCR; TCRdb's table is partial and in-frame only. The sample yields tens of thousands of clones, 89% seen once. CDR3 size: 16 residues. CDR1 SGHNT and CDR2 YYREEE come from the germline V gene (reference sequence). Trimming cost V 4 bases and J 5 bases; bases outside gene matches: 13. Relapse was seen in all patients after autologous stem cell transplantation, and brentuximab vedotin exposure was variable. General study findings and limits: Researchers reported that CD4+ TCR diversity, though not CD8+, rose significantly by C4D1. Lower baseline TCR diversity was reported for newly diagnosed patients than for healthy donors.

The chain employs TRBV5-4 and TRBJ2-5; TRBD1 aligns across 8 bases. Sequenced material: peripheral blood mononuclear cells (PBMCs), taken at baseline. The source is a human donor with classical Hodgkin lymphoma. The CDR3 DNA reads as TGTGCCAGCAGCCTGGCGGTGGGACAGGCTGGGGAGACCCAGTACTTC. Its protein product is CASSLAVGQAGETQYF.